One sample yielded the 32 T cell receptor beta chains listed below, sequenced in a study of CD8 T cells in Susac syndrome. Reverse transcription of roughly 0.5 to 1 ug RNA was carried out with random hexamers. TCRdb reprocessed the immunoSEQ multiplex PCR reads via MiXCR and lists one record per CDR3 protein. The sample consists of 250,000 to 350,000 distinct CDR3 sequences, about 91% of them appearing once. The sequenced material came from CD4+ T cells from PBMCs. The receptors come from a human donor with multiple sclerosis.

Here the CDR3 reads CSARQGGFNSNQPQHF. For the CDR3, the DNA is TGCAGTGCTAGACAGGGAGGGTTCAATAGCAATCAGCCCCAGCATTTT. The gene calls are TRBV20-1 and TRBJ1-5; possibly TRBD1 for D (5 bases). CDR1 is DFQATT, CDR2 SNEGSKA, per germline (reference sequence). V lost 2 bases and J lost 0, with 14 bases in between. The CDR3 extends over 16 amino acids.

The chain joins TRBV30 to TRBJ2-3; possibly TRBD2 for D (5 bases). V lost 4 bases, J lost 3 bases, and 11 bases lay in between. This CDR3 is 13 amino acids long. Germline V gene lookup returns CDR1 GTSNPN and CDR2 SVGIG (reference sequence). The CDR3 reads CAWNLAMTDTQYF. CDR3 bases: TGTGCCTGGAACCTAGCCATGACAGATACGCAGTATTTT. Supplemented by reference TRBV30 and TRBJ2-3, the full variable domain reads SQTIHQWPATLVQPVGSPLSLECTVEGTSNPNLYWYRQAAGRGLQLLFYSVGIGQISSEVPQNLSASRPQDRQFILSSKKLLLSDSGFYLCAWNLAMTDTQYFGPGTRLTVL.

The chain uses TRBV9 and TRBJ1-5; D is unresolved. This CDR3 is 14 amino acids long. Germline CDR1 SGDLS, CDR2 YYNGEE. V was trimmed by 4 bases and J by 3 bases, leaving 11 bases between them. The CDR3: CASSTTGLNQPQHF. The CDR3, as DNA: TGTGCCAGCAGCACAACCGGGCTCAATCAGCCCCAGCATTTT.

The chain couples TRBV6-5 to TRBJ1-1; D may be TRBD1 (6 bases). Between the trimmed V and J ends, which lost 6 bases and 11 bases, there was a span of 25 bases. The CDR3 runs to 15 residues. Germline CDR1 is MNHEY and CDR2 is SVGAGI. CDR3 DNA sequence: TGTGCCAGCAGCCGACTACCTCAACAGGGAGTTGGGGCTTTCTTT. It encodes CASSRLPQQGVGAFF.

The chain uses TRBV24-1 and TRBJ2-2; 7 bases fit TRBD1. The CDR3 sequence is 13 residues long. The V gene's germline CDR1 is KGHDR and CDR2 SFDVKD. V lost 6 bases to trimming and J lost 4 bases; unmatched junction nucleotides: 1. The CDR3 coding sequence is TGTGCCACCAGTAGACAGGGCACCGGGGAGCTGTTTTTT. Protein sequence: CATSRQGTGELFF.

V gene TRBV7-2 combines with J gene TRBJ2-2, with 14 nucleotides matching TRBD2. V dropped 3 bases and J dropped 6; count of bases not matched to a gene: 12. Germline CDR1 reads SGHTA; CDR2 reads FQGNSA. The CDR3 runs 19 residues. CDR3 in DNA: TGTGCCAGCAGCTTCTCTCGTATGGGACTAGCGGGAGTTCCCGGGGAGCTGTTTTTT. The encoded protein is CASSFSRMGLAGVPGELFF.

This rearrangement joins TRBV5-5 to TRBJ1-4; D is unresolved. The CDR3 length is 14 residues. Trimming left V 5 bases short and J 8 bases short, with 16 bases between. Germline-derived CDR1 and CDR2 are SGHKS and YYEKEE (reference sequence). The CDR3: CASSSGRVGEKLFF. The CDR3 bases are TGTGCCAGCAGTTCCGGACGGGTGGGAGAAAAACTGTTTTTT. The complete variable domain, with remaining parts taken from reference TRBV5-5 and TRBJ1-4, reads DAGVTQSPTHLIKTRGQQVTLRCSPISGHKSVSWYQQVLGQGPQFIFQYYEKEERGRGNFPDRFSARQFPNYSSELNVNALLLGDSALYLCASSSGRVGEKLFFGSGTQLSVL.

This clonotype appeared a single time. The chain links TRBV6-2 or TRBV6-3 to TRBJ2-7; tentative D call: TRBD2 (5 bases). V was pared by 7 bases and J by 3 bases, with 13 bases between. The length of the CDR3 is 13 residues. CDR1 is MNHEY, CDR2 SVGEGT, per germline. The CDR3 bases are TGTGCCAGCACCTTCGCGGGCGGCTACGAGCAGTACTTC. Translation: CASTFAGGYEQYF.

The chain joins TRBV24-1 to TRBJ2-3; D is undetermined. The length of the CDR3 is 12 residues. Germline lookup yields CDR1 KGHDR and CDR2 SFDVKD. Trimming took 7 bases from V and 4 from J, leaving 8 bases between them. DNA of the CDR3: TGTGCCACCAGCCTCACATCAGATACGCAGTATTTT. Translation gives CATSLTSDTQYF.

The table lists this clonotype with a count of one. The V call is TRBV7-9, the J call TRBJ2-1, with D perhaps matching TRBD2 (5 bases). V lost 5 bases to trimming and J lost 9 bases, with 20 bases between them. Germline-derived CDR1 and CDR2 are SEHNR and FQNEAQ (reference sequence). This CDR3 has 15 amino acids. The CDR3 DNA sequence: TGTGCCAGCAGCCGTAGCCGGGATGGCGGCGGTGAGCAGTTCTTC. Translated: CASSRSRDGGGEQFF.

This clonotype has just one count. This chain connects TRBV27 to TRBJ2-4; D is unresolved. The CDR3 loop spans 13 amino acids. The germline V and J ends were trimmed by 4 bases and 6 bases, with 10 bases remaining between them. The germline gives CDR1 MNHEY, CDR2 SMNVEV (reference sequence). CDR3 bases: TGTGCCAGCAGTTCTGGGGTACTAAACATTCAGTACTTC. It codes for CASSSGVLNIQYF.

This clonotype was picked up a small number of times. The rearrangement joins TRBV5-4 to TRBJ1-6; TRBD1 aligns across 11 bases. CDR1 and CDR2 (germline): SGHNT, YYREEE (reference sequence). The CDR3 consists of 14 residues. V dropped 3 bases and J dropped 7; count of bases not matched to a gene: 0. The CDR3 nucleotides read TGTGCCAGCAGCTGGGACAGGGGGAATTCACCCCTCCACTTT. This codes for CASSWDRGNSPLHF. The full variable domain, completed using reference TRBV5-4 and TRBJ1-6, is ETGVTQSPTHLIKTRGQQVTLRCSSQSGHNTVSWYQQALGQGPQFIFQYYREEENGRGNFPPRFSGLQFPNYSSELNVNALELDDSALYLCASSWDRGNSPLHFGNGTRLTVT.

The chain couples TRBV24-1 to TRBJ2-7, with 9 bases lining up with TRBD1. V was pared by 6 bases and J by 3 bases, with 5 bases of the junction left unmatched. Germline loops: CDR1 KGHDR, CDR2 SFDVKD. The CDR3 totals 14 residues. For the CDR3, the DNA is TGTGCCACCAGTTTGGGGACAGGGCACTACGAGCAGTACTTC. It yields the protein CATSLGTGHYEQYF.

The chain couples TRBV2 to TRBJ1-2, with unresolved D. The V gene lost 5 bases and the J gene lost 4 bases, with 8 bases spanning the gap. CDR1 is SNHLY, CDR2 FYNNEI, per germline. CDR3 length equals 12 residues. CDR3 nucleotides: TGTGCCAGCAGTCAGGAGTCCTATGGCTACACCTTC. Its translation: CASSQESYGYTF.

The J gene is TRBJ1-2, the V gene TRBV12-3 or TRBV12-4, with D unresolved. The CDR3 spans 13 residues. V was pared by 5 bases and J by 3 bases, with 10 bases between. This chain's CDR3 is CASSPLRYYGYTF. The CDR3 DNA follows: TGTGCCAGCAGTCCTCTGAGGTACTATGGCTACACCTTC.

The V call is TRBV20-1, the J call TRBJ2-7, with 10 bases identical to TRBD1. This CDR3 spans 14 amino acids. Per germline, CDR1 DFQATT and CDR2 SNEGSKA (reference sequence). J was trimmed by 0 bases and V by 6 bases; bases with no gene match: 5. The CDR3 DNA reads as TGCAGTGCAACGGGACAGGGGAGCTCCTACGAGCAGTACTTC. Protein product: CSATGQGSSYEQYF.

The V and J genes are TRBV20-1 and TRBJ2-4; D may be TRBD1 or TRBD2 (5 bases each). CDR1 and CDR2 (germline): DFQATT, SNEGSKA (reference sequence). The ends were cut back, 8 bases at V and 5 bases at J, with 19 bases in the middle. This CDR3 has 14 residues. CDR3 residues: CSSPVTRGQNIQYF. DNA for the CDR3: TGCAGTTCGCCCGTCACGAGGGGCCAAAACATTCAGTACTTC.

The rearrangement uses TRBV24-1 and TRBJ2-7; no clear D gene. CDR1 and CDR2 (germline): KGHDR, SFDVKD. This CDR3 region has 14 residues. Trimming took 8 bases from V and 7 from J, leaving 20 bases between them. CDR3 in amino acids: CATTGKAAPLEQYF. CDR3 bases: TGTGCCACCACTGGAAAGGCGGCCCCTTTGGAGCAGTACTTC.

In DNA form, the CDR3 reads TGTGCCAGCAGCCAGAGGAGCGTAGCGGGGGGGCTTACAGATACGCAGTATTTT. This translates into CASSQRSVAGGLTDTQYF. The rearrangement links TRBV4-2 to TRBJ2-3; 11 bases are shared with TRBD2. From germline, CDR1 is LGHNA and CDR2 YNFKEQ. V lost 3 bases and J lost 3; bases outside the gene matches: 11. CDR3 length equals 18 residues.

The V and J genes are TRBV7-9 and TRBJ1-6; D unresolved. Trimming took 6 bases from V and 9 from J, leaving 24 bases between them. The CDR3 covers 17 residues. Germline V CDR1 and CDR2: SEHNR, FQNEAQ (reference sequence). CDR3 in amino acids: CASRTPPRSGRGSPLHF. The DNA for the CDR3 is TGTGCCAGCAGAACCCCCCCGAGGTCTGGGCGAGGTTCACCCCTCCACTTT. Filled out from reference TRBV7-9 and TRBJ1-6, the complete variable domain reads DTGVSQNPRHKITKRGQNVTFRCDPISEHNRLYWYRQTLGQGPEFLTYFQNEAQLEKSRLLSDRFSAERPKGSFSTLEIQRTEQGDSAMYLCASRTPPRSGRGSPLHFGNGTRLTVT.

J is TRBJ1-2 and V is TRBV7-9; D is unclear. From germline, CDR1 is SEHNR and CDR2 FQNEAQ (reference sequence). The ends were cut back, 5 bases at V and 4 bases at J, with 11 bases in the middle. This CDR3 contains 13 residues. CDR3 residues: CASSLNLGYGYTF. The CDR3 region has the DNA TGTGCCAGCAGCCTAAATCTGGGCTATGGCTACACCTTC.

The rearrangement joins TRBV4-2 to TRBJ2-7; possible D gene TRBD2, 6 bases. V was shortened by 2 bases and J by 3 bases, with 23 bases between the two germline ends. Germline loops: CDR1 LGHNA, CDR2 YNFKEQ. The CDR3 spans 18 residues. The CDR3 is CASSQTDPWTIKGYEQYF. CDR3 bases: TGTGCCAGCAGCCAAACCGACCCTTGGACTATTAAAGGCTACGAGCAGTACTTC.

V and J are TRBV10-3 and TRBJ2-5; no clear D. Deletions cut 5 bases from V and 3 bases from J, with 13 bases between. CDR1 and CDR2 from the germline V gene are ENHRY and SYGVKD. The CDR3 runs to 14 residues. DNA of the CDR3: TGTGCCATCAGTCCCCGAGGAAACGAAGAGACCCAGTACTTC. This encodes CAISPRGNEETQYF.

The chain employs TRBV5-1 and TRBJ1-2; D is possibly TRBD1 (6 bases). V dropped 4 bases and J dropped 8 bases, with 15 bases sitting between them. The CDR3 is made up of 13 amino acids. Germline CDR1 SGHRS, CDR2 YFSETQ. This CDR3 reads CASSLEQGGGYTF. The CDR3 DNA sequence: TGCGCCAGCAGCCTGGAACAGGGTGGGGGCTACACCTTC.

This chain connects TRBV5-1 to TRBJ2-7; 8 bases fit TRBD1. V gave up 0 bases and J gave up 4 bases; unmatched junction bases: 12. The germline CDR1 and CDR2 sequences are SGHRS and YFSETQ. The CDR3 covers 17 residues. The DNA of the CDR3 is TGCGCCAGCAGCTTGGAGTCCTCCGGGACAGGTCTGTACGAGCAGTACTTC. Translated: CASSLESSGTGLYEQYF.

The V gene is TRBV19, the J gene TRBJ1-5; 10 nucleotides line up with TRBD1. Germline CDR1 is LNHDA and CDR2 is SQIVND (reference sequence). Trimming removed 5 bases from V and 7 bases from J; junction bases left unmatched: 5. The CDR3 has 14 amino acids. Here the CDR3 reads CASSVTGGGQPQHF. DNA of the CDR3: TGTGCCAGTAGTGTGACAGGGGGCGGACAGCCCCAGCATTTT.

This CDR3 is CSARARVGDNYGYTF. DNA for the CDR3: TGCAGTGCTAGAGCCCGAGTGGGCGATAACTATGGCTACACCTTC. V is TRBV20-1 and J is TRBJ1-2; no definite D call. The ends were cut back, 1 base at V and 1 base at J, with 13 bases in the middle. The CDR3 runs 15 residues. CDR1 is DFQATT and CDR2 is SNEGSKA in the germline V gene (reference sequence).

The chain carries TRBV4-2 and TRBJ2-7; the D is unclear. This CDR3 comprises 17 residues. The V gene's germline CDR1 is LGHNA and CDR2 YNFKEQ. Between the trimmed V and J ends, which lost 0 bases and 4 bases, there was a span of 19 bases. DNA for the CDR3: TGTGCCAGCAGCCAAGAGATCGGCTTGGCAAATGAATACGAGCAGTACTTC. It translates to CASSQEIGLANEYEQYF.

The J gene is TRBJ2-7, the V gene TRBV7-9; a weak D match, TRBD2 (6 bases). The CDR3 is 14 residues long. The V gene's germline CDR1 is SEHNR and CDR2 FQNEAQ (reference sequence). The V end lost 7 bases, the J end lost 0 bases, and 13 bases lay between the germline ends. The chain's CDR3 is CASKSSGSSYEQYF. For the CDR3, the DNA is TGTGCCAGCAAAAGTAGCGGCAGCTCCTACGAGCAGTACTTC.

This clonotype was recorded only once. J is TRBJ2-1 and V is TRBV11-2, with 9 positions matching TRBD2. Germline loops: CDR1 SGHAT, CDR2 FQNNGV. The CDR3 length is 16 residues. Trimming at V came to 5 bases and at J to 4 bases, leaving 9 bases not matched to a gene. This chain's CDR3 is CASSQAPSGIYNEQFF. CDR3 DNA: TGTGCCAGCAGCCAAGCGCCTAGCGGGATTTACAATGAGCAGTTCTTC.

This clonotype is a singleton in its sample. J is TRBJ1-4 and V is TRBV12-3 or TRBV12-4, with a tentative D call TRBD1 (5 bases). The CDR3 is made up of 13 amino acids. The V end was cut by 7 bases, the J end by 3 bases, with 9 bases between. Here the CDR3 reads CASTRDANEKLFF. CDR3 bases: TGTGCCAGCACCAGGGACGCTAATGAAAAACTGTTTTTT.

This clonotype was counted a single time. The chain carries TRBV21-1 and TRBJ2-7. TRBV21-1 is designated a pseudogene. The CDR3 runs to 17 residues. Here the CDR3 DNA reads TGTGCCAGCAGCAAAGAGAGCCTTTTGGGTTACTCCTACGAGCAGTACTTC. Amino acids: CASSKESLLGYSYEQYF.